The entry below gives a single TCR beta chain sequence along with its context. The CDR3 loop spans 16 amino acids. Germline V gives CDR1 MDHEN, CDR2 SYDVKM. V shed 3 bases, J shed 2 bases, and the junction held 8 bases outside the gene matches. Clones were read by immunoSEQ multiplex PCR, and TCRdb kept only the in-frame ones, dropping some. The profile shows some 60,000 clones, 80% to 95% of them singletons. This sample is part of a study of blood T cell repertoires in COVID-19. Study-level background: The United States, Italy and Spain were the sources of the acute and convalescent COVID-19 samples. Sources were T cells, B-cell-depleted T cells, or PBMCs; the material itself was cDNA or gDNA.

V usage is TRBV28 and J usage is TRBJ2-3; 7 bases agree with TRBD1. Sequenced sample: peripheral blood. This TCR was sampled from a man in his sixties with acute or convalescent COVID-19. Here the CDR3 DNA reads TGTGCCAGCAGTTTCCAAGGGGACAGCCACACAGATACGCAGTATTTT. Amino acid sequence: CASSFQGDSHTDTQYF. The full variable domain, in which reference TRBV28 and TRBJ2-3 provide the parts outside the CDR3, is DVKVTQSSRYLVKRTGEKVFLECVQDMDHENMFWYRQDPGLGLRLIYFSYDVKMKEKGDIPEGYSVSREKKERFSLILESASTNQTSMYLCASSFQGDSHTDTQYFGPGTRLTVL.